The T cell receptor (beta chain) under discussion was sequenced for a study of T-cell memory formation after mild COVID-19. Study-wide background: Clusters of TCRs were largely donor specific.

cDNA libraries for TCR alpha and TCR beta, carrying sample barcodes and UMIs, came from 5'RACE with constant-segment primers. TCRdb fed the 5' RACE reads into MiXCR, producing one record per CDR3 protein. The sample includes some 46,000 distinct CDR3 sequences, 6% to 8.5% seen only once; the top ten take 0.6% to 1%. This clonotype has at least ten counts. Its antigen is as yet unknown. The length of the CDR3 is 13 residues. V gave up 6 bases and J gave up 1 base; unmatched junction bases: 4. Germline CDR1 SQVTM, CDR2 ANQGSEA. Broader study findings: Memory sampled before infection contained some responding clones, suggesting cross-reactive memory joined.

Sequencing was done on a sample of PBMCs or a T cell subset sorted from them (not recorded which). The sequence derives from an adult who had mild COVID-19 (a few samples of this study predate the infection). Cell type and time point are not known. The V gene is TRBV29-1, the J gene TRBJ2-7; 9 bases are shared with TRBD1. CDR3 in amino acids: CSVYGTGSYEQYF. The CDR3 DNA reads as TGCAGCGTCTACGGGACAGGGTCCTACGAGCAGTACTTC.